A single sample gave rise to the 29 T cell receptor beta chains below, sequenced in a study of chemoradiotherapy in HPV16-positive cancers. Libraries were prepared by immunoSEQ multiplex PCR; TCRdb keeps only in-frame clonotypes and omits some of them. The sample shows some 9,300 clones, 86% of them seen only once. The material was blood, obtained from a patient who underwent chemoradiotherapy. The source of these receptors is a human donor with HPV-associated anogenital cancer.

V and J are TRBV27 and TRBJ1-5; D unresolved. V lost 5 bases and J 4 bases, leaving 9 bases between the germline ends. Germline V gene lookup returns CDR1 MNHEY and CDR2 SMNVEV (reference sequence). The CDR3 loop spans 13 amino acids. CDR3 protein: CASSPGRNQPQHF. The CDR3 DNA reads as TGTGCCAGCAGTCCCGGACGTAATCAGCCCCAGCATTTT.

The CDR3: CASRAELFYEQYF. CDR3 DNA: TGCGCCAGCAGAGCAGAGCTTTTCTACGAGCAGTACTTC. J is TRBJ2-7 and V is TRBV10-1; no firm D call. This CDR3 comprises 13 residues. V was shortened by 6 bases and J by 3 bases, with 12 bases between the two germline ends. Germline values: CDR1 WNHNN, CDR2 SYGVQD (reference sequence).

The rearrangement uses TRBV15 and TRBJ1-5; TRBD1 might be the D (5 bases). The CDR3 length is 14 residues. Trimming left V 8 bases short and J 4 bases short, with 15 bases between. Germline CDR1 LNHNV, CDR2 YYDKDF (reference sequence). CDR3 nucleotide sequence: TGTGCCACCGCCCCTGGGGGTGGAAATCAGCCCCAGCATTTT. Encoded protein: CATAPGGGNQPQHF.

The genes are TRBV15 and TRBJ1-2; a weak D match, TRBD1 (6 bases). Trimming took off 0 bases at V and 3 bases at J, with 11 bases between the two ends. From germline, CDR1 is LNHNV and CDR2 YYDKDF (reference sequence). The CDR3 is made up of 15 amino acids. CDR3 in amino acids: CATSRDRGGYYGYTF. CDR3 in DNA: TGTGCCACCAGCAGAGATAGAGGGGGGTACTATGGCTACACCTTC.

Only a few counts were recorded for this clone. The chain recombines TRBV6-1 with TRBJ1-1, with TRBD1 matching over 10 bases. The CDR3 totals 14 residues. Germline V gene data show CDR1 as MNHNS and CDR2 as SASEGT. Trimming at V came to 8 bases and at J to 5 bases, leaving 8 bases not matched to a gene. The CDR3 DNA follows: TGTGCCAGCGATGTTGACAGGGGGCGAACTGAAGCTTTCTTT. Protein sequence: CASDVDRGRTEAFF.

This chain connects TRBV7-2 to TRBJ1-5; 7 bases align to TRBD1. Germline V CDR1 and CDR2: SGHTA, FQGNSA. Losses at the gene ends were 5 bases for V and 4 bases for J; bases not matched to a gene: 8. This CDR3 is built from 15 residues. CDR3 DNA: TGTGCCAGCAGCCTCGAGGGGGCCTATAATCAGCCCCAGCATTTT. Its translation is CASSLEGAYNQPQHF. Complete variable domain (other parts from reference TRBV7-2 and TRBJ1-5): GAGVSQSPSNKVTEKGKDVELRCDPISGHTALYWYRQSLGQGLEFLIYFQGNSAPDKSGLPSDRFSAERTGGSVSTLTIQRTQQEDSAVYLCASSLEGAYNQPQHFGDGTRLSIL.

The chain has TRBV23-1 and TRBJ2-3, with 12 bases that match TRBD1. TRBV23-1 qualifies as an ORF whose function is uncertain. The CDR3 has 16 residues. J was trimmed by 4 bases and V by 8 bases; bases with no gene match: 10. The CDR3: CASWGQGAFNPDTQYF. CDR3 sequence (DNA): TGCGCCAGCTGGGGACAGGGGGCTTTTAATCCAGATACGCAGTATTTT.

The rearrangement joins TRBV10-1 to TRBJ1-5, with D perhaps matching TRBD1 (5 bases). The CDR3 consists of 12 residues. Germline V gene sequence: CDR1 WNHNN, CDR2 SYGVQD (reference sequence). V shed 1 base and J shed 7 bases, with 5 bases lying between them. CDR3 bases: TGCGCCAGCAGTGAGTGGGGGCAGCCCCAGCATTTT. Translating it yields CASSEWGQPQHF.

The chain recombines TRBV6-5 with TRBJ1-5, with 9 positions matching TRBD1. The CDR3 covers 15 residues. Germline CDR1 reads MNHEY; CDR2 reads SVGAGI. V lost 6 bases, J lost 2 bases, and 5 bases stayed unmatched. DNA for the CDR3: TGTGCCAGCAGAACAGGGGGCGCGGGCAATCAGCCCCAGCATTTT. It codes for CASRTGGAGNQPQHF.

The gene calls are TRBV27 and TRBJ2-7; TRBD1 matches at 10 bases. The V and J ends lost 7 bases and 4 bases, in that order; junction bases with no gene match: 1. CDR3 size: 12 residues. Germline CDR1 reads MNHEY; CDR2 reads SMNVEV (reference sequence). The CDR3 DNA reads TGTGCCAGCATGGGACAGGGGTACGAGCAGTACTTC. This gives the protein CASMGQGYEQYF.

This sequence joins TRBV7-2 and TRBJ2-1; 13 nucleotides agree with TRBD2. This CDR3 has 15 amino acids. The V segment lost 5 bases and the J segment 7 bases; nucleotides outside the gene matches: 5. Germline CDR1 is SGHTA and CDR2 is FQGNSA. The CDR3 nucleotides are TGTGCCAGCAGCCCCCGGACTAGCGGGGGAAATGAGCAGTTCTTC. It specifies CASSPRTSGGNEQFF.

The rearrangement links TRBV9 to TRBJ2-1; 8 nucleotides agree with TRBD1. This CDR3 spans 15 amino acids. V lost 3 bases and J lost 1; bases outside the gene matches: 3. Germline values: CDR1 SGDLS, CDR2 YYNGEE. DNA for the CDR3: TGTGCCAGCAGCGCGACAGGGGAGTCCTACAATGAGCAGTTCTTC. Protein: CASSATGESYNEQFF.

V is TRBV11-2 and J is TRBJ1-6; D not resolved. The CDR3 contains 15 residues. Germline lookup yields CDR1 SGHAT and CDR2 FQNNGV. V was clipped by 3 bases and J by 4 bases, with 10 bases between them. This CDR3 is CASSFTARYNSPLHF. The CDR3 coding sequence is TGTGCCAGCAGCTTCACAGCGCGTTATAATTCACCCCTCCACTTT.

The chain recombines TRBV6-1 with TRBJ2-3; D is unresolved. Germline CDR1 is MNHNS and CDR2 is SASEGT. CDR3 length: 13 residues. Trimming cost V 2 bases and J 6 bases, with 9 bases left between them. CDR3 in DNA: TGTGCCAGCAGTGAACGCTGGACGGATACGCAGTATTTT. Protein product: CASSERWTDTQYF.

The CDR3 region has the DNA TGTGCCAGCAGTGAATGGATCTCTGGAAACACCATATATTTT. Its translation is CASSEWISGNTIYF. The chain couples TRBV6-1 to TRBJ1-3; the D is unclear. Germline loops: CDR1 MNHNS, CDR2 SASEGT. This CDR3 has 14 residues. V lost 2 bases and J 0 bases, leaving 5 bases between the germline ends.

The table lists this clone with a count of one. The chain is built from TRBV6-1 and TRBJ1-4; a weak D match, TRBD1 (6 bases). The CDR3 loop spans 15 amino acids. The V end lost 1 base, the J end lost 4 bases, and 10 bases lay between the germline ends. The germline gives CDR1 MNHNS, CDR2 SASEGT. Here the CDR3 reads CASSEGTAFNEKLFF. The CDR3 nucleotides are TGTGCCAGCAGTGAAGGGACAGCGTTTAATGAAAAACTGTTTTTT.

The V gene is TRBV29-1, the J gene TRBJ2-1; D is unclear. CDR3 size: 11 residues. With 4 bases removed from V and 4 bases from J, the gap between germline ends came to 5 bases. Germline CDR1 is SQVTM and CDR2 is ANQGSEA. CDR3 sequence: CSVAGYNEQFF. In DNA, the CDR3 is TGCAGCGTTGCTGGATACAATGAGCAGTTCTTC.

The chain links TRBV29-1 to TRBJ1-2, with 8 bases matching TRBD1. This CDR3 region has 13 residues. The V gene end was trimmed by 6 bases and the J gene end by 7 bases; junction bases not matched to a gene: 10. Looked up from germline, CDR1 is SQVTM and CDR2 is ANQGSEA. The CDR3 sequence is CSVDPGGWGGYTF. The DNA for the CDR3 is TGCAGCGTGGACCCAGGGGGCTGGGGTGGCTACACCTTC. Looking up the rest from reference TRBV29-1 and TRBJ1-2 gives the full variable domain: SAVISQKPSRDICQRGTSLTIQCQVDSQVTMMFWYRQQPGQSLTLIATANQGSEATYESGFVIDKFPISRPNLTFSTLTVSNMSPEDSSIYLCSVDPGGWGGYTFGSGTRLTVV.

This chain connects TRBV30 to TRBJ1-6, with 7 bases lining up with TRBD1. CDR1 GTSNPN and CDR2 SVGIG come from the germline V gene (reference sequence). This CDR3 spans 13 amino acids. Trimming cost V 4 bases and J 7 bases; bases outside gene matches: 4. CDR3 bases: TGTGCCTGGACACAGGGGACCAATTCACCCCTCCACTTT. It codes for CAWTQGTNSPLHF.

In its sample, this clone was seen a few times. The chain carries TRBV2 and TRBJ1-2; D is undetermined. This CDR3 has 11 residues. Germline lookup yields CDR1 SNHLY and CDR2 FYNNEI. With 4 bases removed from V and 6 bases from J, the gap between germline ends came to 6 bases. The DNA for the CDR3 is TGTGCCAGCAGTGGGAGACATGGCTACACCTTC. This sequence encodes CASSGRHGYTF.

This clone came up once. The rearrangement links TRBV7-9 to TRBJ1-2; D is possibly TRBD1 (5 bases). Trimming cost V 2 bases and J 10 bases, with 14 bases left between them. Germline V gives CDR1 SEHNR, CDR2 FQNEAQ (reference sequence). The CDR3 extends over 13 amino acids. The CDR3 bases are TGTGCCAGCAGCTTACTGATGGACAACGACTACACCTTC. The encoded protein is CASSLLMDNDYTF.

The rearrangement joins TRBV19 to TRBJ2-7; 7 bases match TRBD1. V shed 2 bases, J shed 4 bases, and the junction held 8 bases outside the gene matches. The CDR3 spans 15 residues. Per the germline V gene, CDR1 is LNHDA and CDR2 is SQIVND (reference sequence). The CDR3 protein is CASSITRTGAYEQYF. CDR3 in DNA: TGTGCCAGTAGTATAACGAGGACAGGTGCGTACGAGCAGTACTTC.

The sample holds a few counts of this clone. The chain's CDR3 is CSVLSQGNQPQHF. The CDR3 region has the DNA TGCAGCGTCCTCTCGCAAGGCAATCAGCCCCAGCATTTT. The chain has TRBV29-1 and TRBJ1-5; D is ambiguous. The CDR3 sequence is 13 residues long. Germline V gene data show CDR1 as SQVTM and CDR2 as ANQGSEA. V was trimmed by 6 bases and J by 2 bases, leaving 11 bases between them.

In this sample, this clone turned up once. The gene calls are TRBV28 and TRBJ2-2, with 10 bases fitting TRBD1. The CDR3 covers 15 residues. V was pared by 5 bases and J by 6 bases, with 6 bases of the junction left unmatched. CDR1 and CDR2 from the germline V gene are MDHEN and SYDVKM. The CDR3 loop is CASSLRDRGAGELFF. CDR3 nucleotide sequence: TGTGCCAGCAGTCTCCGGGACAGGGGAGCCGGGGAGCTGTTTTTT. Variable domain in full (rest from reference TRBV28 and TRBJ2-2): DVKVTQSSRYLVKRTGEKVFLECVQDMDHENMFWYRQDPGLGLRLIYFSYDVKMKEKGDIPEGYSVSREKKERFSLILESASTNQTSMYLCASSLRDRGAGELFFGEGSRLTVL.

The gene calls are TRBV28 and TRBJ1-1; D unresolved. The CDR3 runs to 12 residues. Germline V CDR1 and CDR2: MDHEN, SYDVKM. Trimming stripped 2 bases from V and 0 bases from J, with 1 base between. CDR3: CASSLMNTEAFF. The CDR3 coding sequence is TGTGCCAGCAGTTTAATGAACACTGAAGCTTTCTTT.

J is TRBJ2-7 and V is TRBV6-1, with a tentative D call TRBD1 (6 bases). CDR1 is MNHNS and CDR2 is SASEGT in the germline V gene. The length of the CDR3 is 14 residues. V was clipped by 3 bases and J by 6 bases, with 15 bases between them. The chain's CDR3 is CASSEKVQGSEQYF. CDR3 bases: TGTGCCAGCAGTGAGAAAGTACAGGGAAGCGAGCAGTACTTC.

The chain uses TRBV11-3 and TRBJ2-1, with D uncertain. The CDR3 runs 15 residues. CDR1 is SGHNT and CDR2 is YENEEA in the germline V gene. V was shortened by 5 bases and J by 1 base, with 12 bases between the two germline ends. The CDR3 sequence is CASSPTRFSYNEQFF. The CDR3 region has the DNA TGTGCCAGCAGCCCGACGCGTTTTTCCTACAATGAGCAGTTCTTC. Based on the CDR3 plus reference TRBV11-3 and TRBJ2-1, the full variable domain is EAGVVQSPRYKIIEKKQPVAFWCNPISGHNTLYWYLQNLGQGPELLIRYENEEAVDDSQLPKDRFSAERLKGVDSTLKIQPAELGDSAVYLCASSPTRFSYNEQFFGPGTRLTVL.

The gene calls are TRBV10-3 and TRBJ1-1; D is unclear. The CDR3 length is 15 residues. V shed 10 bases and J shed 1 base, with 19 bases lying between them. The germline CDR1 and CDR2 sequences are ENHRY and SYGVKD. CDR3 DNA sequence: TGTGCCACCGTGTTGGGGTTTTTGGGGAACACTGAAGCTTTCTTT. Its protein product is CATVLGFLGNTEAFF.

This chain connects TRBV7-9 to TRBJ2-7; D is perhaps TRBD1 or TRBD2 (5 bases each). Trimming removed 1 base at V and 6 bases at J, with 10 bases between. Germline CDR1 reads SEHNR; CDR2 reads FQNEAQ (reference sequence). CDR3 length equals 13 residues. CDR3 loop: CASSLGGAGEQYF. In DNA, the CDR3 is TGTGCCAGCAGCTTAGGAGGGGCGGGCGAGCAGTACTTC.